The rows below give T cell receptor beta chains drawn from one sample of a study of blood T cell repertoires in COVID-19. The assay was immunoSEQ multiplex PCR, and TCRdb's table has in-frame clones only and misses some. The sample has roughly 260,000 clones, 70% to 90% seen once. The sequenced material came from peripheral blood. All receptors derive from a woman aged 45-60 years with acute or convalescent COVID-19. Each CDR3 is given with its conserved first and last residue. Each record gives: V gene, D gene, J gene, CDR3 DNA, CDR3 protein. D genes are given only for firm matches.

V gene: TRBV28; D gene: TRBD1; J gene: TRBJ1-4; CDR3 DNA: TGTGCCAGCAGTTTGGGGGGACTTGGACAGGGGACTAATGAAAAACTGTTTTTT; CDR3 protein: CASSLGGLGQGTNEKLFF
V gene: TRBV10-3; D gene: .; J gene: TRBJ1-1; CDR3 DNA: TGTGCCATCATGGAGGCGGCTCGGGGGGACACTGAAGCTTTCTTT; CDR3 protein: CAIMEAARGDTEAFF
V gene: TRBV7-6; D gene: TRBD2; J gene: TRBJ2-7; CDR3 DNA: TGTGCCAGCAGCTTAGTAGTAGCGGGAGGGCCTGGTATTGGCTACGAGCAGTACTTC; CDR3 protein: CASSLVVAGGPGIGYEQYF
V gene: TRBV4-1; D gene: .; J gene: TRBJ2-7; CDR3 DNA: TGCGCCAGCAGCCAGGCGCGGGCGTCTAACGAGCAGTACTTC; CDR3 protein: CASSQARASNEQYF
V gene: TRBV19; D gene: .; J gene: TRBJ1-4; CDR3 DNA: TGTGCCAGTAGTATAGGGCCAATAACTAATGAAAAACTGTTTTTT; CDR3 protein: CASSIGPITNEKLFF
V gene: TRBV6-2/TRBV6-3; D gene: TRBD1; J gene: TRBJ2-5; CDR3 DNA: TGTGCCAGCAGTAAGTCCGGGACAGCTGAGACCCAGTACTTC; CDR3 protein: CASSKSGTAETQYF
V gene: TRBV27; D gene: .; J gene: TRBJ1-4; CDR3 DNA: TGTGCCAGCTTCCAAGCGGGGGAACTGTTTTTT; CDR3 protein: CASFQAGELFF
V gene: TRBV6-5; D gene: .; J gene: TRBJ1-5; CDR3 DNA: TGTGCCAGCAGTTACTCGACAGGCTCTAGCAATCAGCCCCAGCATTTT; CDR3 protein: CASSYSTGSSNQPQHF
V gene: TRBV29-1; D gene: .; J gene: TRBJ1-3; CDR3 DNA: TGCAGCGTCGGTACCTCTGGAAACACCATATATTTT; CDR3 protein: CSVGTSGNTIYF
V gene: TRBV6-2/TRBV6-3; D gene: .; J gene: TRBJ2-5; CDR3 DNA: TGTGCCAGCAGTTACTCGAACGGGCAGCGGGAGACCCAGTACTTC; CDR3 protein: CASSYSNGQRETQYF
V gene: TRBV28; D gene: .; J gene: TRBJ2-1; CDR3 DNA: TGTGCCAGCACTTGGCGACCCGGGACCTCCCGGGGGAATGAGCAGTTCTTC; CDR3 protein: CASTWRPGTSRGNEQFF
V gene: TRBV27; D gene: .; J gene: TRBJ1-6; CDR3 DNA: TGTGCCAGCAGTTTAAACGCTCAGGGGACGAGCTCCTATAATTCACCCCTCCACTTT; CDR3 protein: CASSLNAQGTSSYNSPLHF
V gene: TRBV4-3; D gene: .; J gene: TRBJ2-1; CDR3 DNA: TGCGCCAGCAGCCAAGTAAGTTACAGAGACAATGAGCAGTTCTTC; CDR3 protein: CASSQVSYRDNEQFF
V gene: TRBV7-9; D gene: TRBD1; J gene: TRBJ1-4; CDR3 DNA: TGTGCCAGCAGCCAGGGACAGGGTAGGGAAAAACTGTTTTTT; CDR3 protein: CASSQGQGREKLFF
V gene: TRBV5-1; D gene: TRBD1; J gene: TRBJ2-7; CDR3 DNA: TGCGCCAGCAAGATAGGGACAGGGCACGAGCAGTACTTC; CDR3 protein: CASKIGTGHEQYF